A single sample gave rise to the 10 T cell receptor beta chains below, sequenced in a study of identical twins. MiXCR, run by TCRdb on the 5' RACE reads, gives a single entry per CDR3 protein. The table lists 250,000 to 350,000 distinct CDR3 sequences, approximately 8% of them singletons, with 2.1% in the top ten. This sample also appeared in a second study, on yellow fever vaccine responses in identical twins.

Sequencing used memory (CD45RO+) T cells sorted from blood. Receptor source: a woman under 30 in good health.

Only a few counts were recorded for this clonotype. This chain connects TRBV6-1 to TRBJ1-1; D may be TRBD1 (5 bases). Trimming removed 6 bases at V and 0 bases at J, with 14 bases between. The CDR3 is 15 amino acids. CDR1 is MNHNS, CDR2 SASEGT, per germline. This CDR3 reads CASRTEQAMNTEAFF. As DNA, the CDR3 is TGTGCCAGCAGGACGGAACAGGCCATGAACACTGAAGCTTTCTTT.

This clonotype was counted only a few times. In nucleotides, the CDR3 is TGTGCCAGCAGTGACGGGCCGACAGGGGGCTCCTACAATGAGCAGTTCTTC. It specifies CASSDGPTGGSYNEQFF. The chain has TRBV25-1 and TRBJ2-1; 9 bases agree with TRBD1. CDR3 length: 17 residues. Germline assignment: CDR1 MGHDK and CDR2 SYGVNS. The trim removed 3 bases at V and 0 bases at J, leaving 6 bases unmatched.

This clonotype was seen at least ten times. This rearrangement joins TRBV27 to TRBJ1-1, with 7 bases identical to TRBD1. V trimming: 6 bases; J trimming: 1 base; junction bases outside the gene matches: 2. Germline V lookup: CDR1 MNHEY, CDR2 SMNVEV (reference sequence). There are 13 residues in the CDR3. The CDR3 DNA reads TGTGCCAGCAGAAGGACAGGGAACACTGAAGCTTTCTTT. It is translated as CASRRTGNTEAFF.

This clonotype has more than one count but fewer than ten. This rearrangement joins TRBV7-2 to TRBJ2-3, with 7 positions matching TRBD1. This CDR3 is built from 15 residues. Germline V gene data show CDR1 as SGHTA and CDR2 as FQGNSA. V shed 0 bases, J shed 3 bases, and the junction held 3 bases outside the gene matches. CDR3 in DNA: TGTGCCAGCAGCTTAGCTGCGACAGGGACAGATACGCAGTATTTT. Its translation: CASSLAATGTDTQYF.

In this sample, this clonotype turned up a few times. V is TRBV20-1 and J is TRBJ1-6; D is unclear. Germline V lookup: CDR1 DFQATT, CDR2 SNEGSKA (reference sequence). This CDR3 spans 10 amino acids. V dropped 5 bases and J dropped 9 bases, with 5 bases sitting between them. The CDR3 DNA follows: TGCAGTGCTGCAATTTCACCCCTCCACTTT. Translating gives CSAAISPLHF.

In its sample, this clonotype was seen many times. The chain recombines TRBV5-1 with TRBJ2-7; a weak D match, TRBD2 (5 bases). The V gene's germline CDR1 is SGHRS and CDR2 YFSETQ. The CDR3 consists of 14 residues. The ends were cut back, 6 bases at V and 2 bases at J, with 15 bases in the middle. As DNA, the CDR3 is TGCGCCAGCACCCACGAGAGCGGTACCTACGAGCAGTACTTC. Its protein is CASTHESGTYEQYF.

The table lists this clonotype with many counts. The CDR3 protein is CATQQTGRRVGRGYTF. The CDR3 nucleotides are TGTGCCACTCAACAGACAGGGCGTAGGGTAGGACGTGGCTACACCTTC. V and J are TRBV19 and TRBJ1-2; 7 nucleotides match TRBD1. The CDR3 loop spans 16 amino acids. Germline-derived CDR1 and CDR2 are LNHDA and SQIVND (reference sequence). V trimming: 10 bases; J trimming: 7 bases; junction bases outside the gene matches: 21.

This clonotype was recorded many times. CDR3 bases: TGCAGCGCTAGGTCAGGGGCGGCAAACACCATATATTTT. Translating it yields CSARSGAANTIYF. The chain couples TRBV29-1 to TRBJ1-3; the D gene is possibly TRBD1 (6 bases). The CDR3 runs to 13 residues. CDR1 and CDR2 from the germline V gene are SQVTM and ANQGSEA. The V and J ends lost 7 bases and 6 bases respectively, with 16 bases between them.

As to this clonotype: It may be a read error: a sequence one base away is much more abundant. The CDR3, as DNA: TGTGCCAGCGCCAAGGGGCCTAGCACAGATATGCAGTATTTT. Translated, it gives CASAKGPSTDMQYF. The chain joins TRBV12-3 or TRBV12-4 to TRBJ2-3, with D perhaps given as TRBD1 or TRBD2 (5 bases each). This CDR3 spans 14 amino acids.

The CDR3 here is CASTQRHIYGYTF. The CDR3 DNA reads as TGTGCCAGCACCCAAAGGCACATCTATGGCTACACCTTC. This chain joins TRBV6-6 and TRBJ1-2; D uncertain. Germline assignment: CDR1 MNHNY and CDR2 SVGAGI (reference sequence). The CDR3 is 13 residues long. The V end was cut by 7 bases, the J end by 4 bases, with 13 bases between.